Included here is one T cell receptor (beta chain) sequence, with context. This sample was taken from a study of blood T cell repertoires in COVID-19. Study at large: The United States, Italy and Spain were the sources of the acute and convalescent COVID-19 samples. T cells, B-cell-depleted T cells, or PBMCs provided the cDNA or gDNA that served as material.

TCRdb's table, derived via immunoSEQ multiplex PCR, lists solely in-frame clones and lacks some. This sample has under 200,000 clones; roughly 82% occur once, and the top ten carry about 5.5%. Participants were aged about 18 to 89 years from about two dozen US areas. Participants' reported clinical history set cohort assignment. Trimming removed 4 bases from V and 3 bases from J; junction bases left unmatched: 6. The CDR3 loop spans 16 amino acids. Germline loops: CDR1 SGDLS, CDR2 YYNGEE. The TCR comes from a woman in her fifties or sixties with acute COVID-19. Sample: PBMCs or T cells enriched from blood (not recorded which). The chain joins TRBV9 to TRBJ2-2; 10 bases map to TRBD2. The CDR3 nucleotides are TGTGCCAGCAGCAAAAGCGGGAGGGCCGACACCGGGGAGCTGTTTTTT. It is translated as CASSKSGRADTGELFF.